A single sample is the source of the 30 T cell receptor beta chains below, sequenced in a study of blood T cells in healthy people across ages. For the second PCR, which ran for 7 to 11 cycles, a sample-barcoded 5' primer and a J-beta primer mix were used. In TCRdb, the 5' RACE reads were re-called with MiXCR into one record per CDR3 protein. The sample consists of hundreds of thousands of distinct CDR3 sequences, over 20% of them appearing once. Sequenced material: blood. Receptors were obtained from an older man in good health.

This clonotype was detected only a few times. The chain is built from TRBV6-2 or TRBV6-3 and TRBJ2-7, with 7 nucleotides matching TRBD2. Losses at the gene ends were 3 bases for V and 1 base for J; bases not matched to a gene: 15. Germline V CDR1 and CDR2: MNHEY, SVGEGT. This CDR3 has 18 residues. The CDR3 nucleotides are TGTGCCAGCAGTTATATGTTAGGATCGGGAGGACTATCCTACGAGCAGTACTTC. It is translated as CASSYMLGSGGLSYEQYF.

The genes are TRBV5-5 and TRBJ2-5; D ambiguous. Germline loops: CDR1 SGHKS, CDR2 YYEKEE (reference sequence). There are 12 residues in the CDR3. The V end lost 3 bases, the J end lost 5 bases, and 8 bases lay between the germline ends. CDR3 sequence reads: CASSWSSETQYF. CDR3 nucleotide sequence: TGTGCCAGCAGCTGGAGCTCGGAGACCCAGTACTTC.

The chain employs TRBV12-3 or TRBV12-4 and TRBJ2-7; 14 bases are shared with TRBD2. CDR3 length: 14 amino acids. The junction had 7 bases not matched to a gene; V was cut back by 6 bases and J by 9 bases. The CDR3 nucleotides are TGTGCCAGCAGCCCGGGACTAGCGGGAGCTGTGCAGTACTTC. Amino acid sequence: CASSPGLAGAVQYF.

This clonotype was picked up a small number of times. At one of its ends the junction is not consistent with the germline gene, which may arise from a read error. The genes are TRBV4-2 and TRBJ2-7; 7 positions match TRBD2. Germline loops: CDR1 LGHNA, CDR2 YNFKEQ. CDR3 size: 17 residues. The CDR3 bases are TGTGCCAGCACCCAACTAGCGCTTATTCATTTCTCCTACGAGCAGTACTTC. This sequence encodes CASTQLALIHFSYEQYF.

This clonotype came up many times. The chain is built from TRBV27 and TRBJ2-4; TRBD2 aligns across 11 bases. In germline, CDR1 is MNHEY, CDR2 SMNVEV (reference sequence). Trimming took 3 bases from V and 10 from J; bases not matched to a gene: 8. The length of the CDR3 is 15 residues. CDR3 loop: CASSFTSGSLGIQYF. CDR3 DNA: TGTGCCAGCAGTTTTACTAGCGGGAGCTTGGGGATTCAGTACTTC.

The gene calls are TRBV3-1 and TRBJ2-7; TRBD2 aligns across 12 bases. The trim removed 4 bases at V and 4 bases at J, leaving 8 bases unmatched. The length of the CDR3 is 16 residues. Per germline, CDR1 LGHDT and CDR2 YNNKEL (reference sequence). The DNA of the CDR3 is TGTGCCAGCAGCCCACGGACTAGCGGGAACTTATACGAGCAGTACTTC. This translates into CASSPRTSGNLYEQYF.

The genes are TRBV7-2 and TRBJ2-1; TRBD2 might be the D (5 bases). This CDR3 comprises 12 residues. Trimming left V 5 bases short and J 10 bases short, with 12 bases between. In germline, CDR1 is SGHTA, CDR2 FQGNSA. The CDR3, as DNA: TGTGCCAGCAGCGCACGGGGAAGCGAGCAGTTCTTC. Residues: CASSARGSEQFF. The whole variable domain, filled in from reference TRBV7-2 and TRBJ2-1, reads GAGVSQSPSNKVTEKGKDVELRCDPISGHTALYWYRQSLGQGLEFLIYFQGNSAPDKSGLPSDRFSAERTGGSVSTLTIQRTQQEDSAVYLCASSARGSEQFFGPGTRLTVL.

This chain uses TRBV6-5 with TRBJ2-7; maybe TRBD1 (5 bases). Germline CDR1 reads MNHEY; CDR2 reads SVGAGI. The CDR3 covers 12 residues. Trimming stripped 2 bases from V and 6 bases from J, with 8 bases between. The CDR3 DNA follows: TGTGCCAGCAGTTACGACAGAAGCGAGCAGTACTTC. It encodes CASSYDRSEQYF.

The gene calls are TRBV5-1 and TRBJ1-6; 7 bases are shared with TRBD1. The germline V gene encodes CDR1 SGHRS and CDR2 YFSETQ. With V trimmed by 3 bases and J by 5 bases, 2 bases remained unmatched. CDR3 length equals 14 residues. CDR3 bases: TGCGCCAGCAGCTCCAGGGGGGATAATTCACCCCTCCACTTT. It translates to CASSSRGDNSPLHF.

V usage is TRBV20-1 and J usage is TRBJ2-1; 9 bases are shared with TRBD2. Germline-derived CDR1 and CDR2 are DFQATT and SNEGSKA (reference sequence). The CDR3 totals 14 residues. The J segment lost 3 bases and the V segment lost 1 base, leaving 1 base of the junction unmatched. The CDR3 here is CSARVAGVYNEQFF. Here the CDR3 DNA reads TGCAGTGCTAGAGTAGCGGGGGTCTACAATGAGCAGTTCTTC.

The V and J genes are TRBV7-2 and TRBJ1-3; D is perhaps TRBD1 (6 bases). This CDR3 contains 15 residues. Germline V gene data show CDR1 as SGHTA and CDR2 as FQGNSA. Trimming removed 2 bases from V and 2 bases from J, with 10 bases in between. CDR3 sequence reads: CASSLLGGTGNTIYF. In DNA, the CDR3 is TGTGCCAGCAGCTTATTGGGGGGCACTGGAAACACCATATATTTT.

This clonotype was counted at least ten times. The chain couples TRBV28 to TRBJ1-1, with unresolved D. CDR3 length: 16 amino acids. The germline V gene encodes CDR1 MDHEN and CDR2 SYDVKM. With 6 bases removed from V and 4 bases from J, the gap between germline ends came to 21 bases. The CDR3 sequence: CASSTQWGTAGTEAFF. The CDR3 DNA sequence: TGTGCCAGCAGCACCCAGTGGGGTACCGCGGGCACTGAAGCTTTCTTT.

This clonotype was detected only a few times. The chain has TRBV5-1 and TRBJ1-2, with TRBD1 identical over 8 bases. Germline CDR1 SGHRS, CDR2 YFSETQ. Germline trimming cut 4 bases from V and 9 bases from J; bases unmatched to any gene: 8. CDR3 length: 13 residues. CDR3 in amino acids: CASSEDRDASYTF. CDR3 bases: TGCGCCAGCAGCGAGGACAGGGACGCTAGCTACACCTTC.

The CDR3 sequence is CASRYTGTGYNEQFF. CDR3 sequence (DNA): TGCGCCAGCAGATATACCGGGACAGGGTACAATGAGCAGTTCTTC. V usage is TRBV5-1 and J usage is TRBJ2-5, with 9 bases aligning to TRBD1. The J call may be faulty, since TRBJ2-1 better matches the DNA end. Per germline, CDR1 SGHRS and CDR2 YFSETQ. The CDR3 length is 15 residues.

This chain links TRBV7-9 with TRBJ2-1, with TRBD2 matching over 9 bases. The V segment lost 5 bases and the J segment 2 bases; nucleotides outside the gene matches: 10. Germline lookup yields CDR1 SEHNR and CDR2 FQNEAQ (reference sequence). The CDR3 sequence is 17 residues long. The CDR3 here is CASSRRGLAGTYNEQFF. The CDR3 DNA is TGTGCCAGCAGCCGCCGGGGGCTAGCGGGGACCTACAATGAGCAGTTCTTC.

The sample holds a few counts of this clonotype. The DNA for the CDR3 is TGCAGCGTTGCCTTGGCTAGCGGGATCACCGGGGAGCTGTTTTTT. Translating gives CSVALASGITGELFF. The rearrangement joins TRBV29-1 to TRBJ2-2; 9 bases align to TRBD2. Germline V CDR1 and CDR2: SQVTM, ANQGSEA. This CDR3 is 15 amino acids long. The V and J ends lost 4 bases and 4 bases, in that order; junction bases with no gene match: 7.

V usage is TRBV5-1 and J usage is TRBJ2-7; 7 bases are a match to TRBD2. V shed 0 bases and J 0 bases; nucleotides not matched to a gene: 3. The CDR3 has 15 amino acids. The germline gives CDR1 SGHRS, CDR2 YFSETQ. CDR3 nucleotide sequence: TGCGCCAGCAGCTTGGACGGCGGGAGCTCCTACGAGCAGTACTTC. Amino acids: CASSLDGGSSYEQYF.

This clonotype was recorded at least ten times. J is TRBJ1-1 and V is TRBV6-1, with D unclear. Trimming stripped 0 bases from V and 10 bases from J, with 9 bases between. The CDR3 is 12 amino acids. The V gene's germline CDR1 is MNHNS and CDR2 SASEGT. CDR3 DNA sequence: TGTGCCAGCAGTGAAGCGGGTCCCGTAGCTTTCTTT. The encoded protein is CASSEAGPVAFF.

This clonotype has more than one count but fewer than ten. The gene calls are TRBV4-3 and TRBJ2-7, with TRBD2 identical over 8 bases. Germline values: CDR1 LGHNA, CDR2 YSLEER. V lost 1 base, J lost 3 bases, and 5 bases stayed unmatched. The CDR3 spans 15 residues. CDR3 amino acids: CASSQGSGTLYEQYF. In DNA form, the CDR3 reads TGCGCCAGCAGCCAAGGTAGCGGGACGCTCTACGAGCAGTACTTC.

This clonotype has a handful of counts. The chain joins TRBV12-3 or TRBV12-4 to TRBJ2-3; 7 nucleotides align to TRBD1. J gave up 0 bases and V 5 bases, and 5 bases lay outside the gene matches. The CDR3 spans 15 residues. CDR3 region: CASSRGQTSTDTQYF. In DNA form, the CDR3 reads TGTGCCAGCAGTAGGGGGCAGACCAGCACAGATACGCAGTATTTT.

Note on this clonotype: A single base separates this from a much larger clone, so it may be a read error. This CDR3 fails to terminate in the conserved phenylalanine or tryptophan, so it likely reflects a read error. The V and J genes are TRBV29-1 and TRBJ2-7, with D hard to call. Germline values: CDR1 SQVTM, CDR2 ANQGSEA. The CDR3 is made up of 12 amino acids. Trimming took off 0 bases at V and 6 bases at J, with 9 bases between the two ends. The CDR3 is CSVEDRFAEQYS. Written as DNA, the CDR3 is TGCAGCGTTGAAGACCGCTTCGCCGAGCAGTACTCC.

This clonotype came up a few times. The chain is built from TRBV7-3 and TRBJ1-3, with TRBD1 as a possible D gene (5 bases). The V gene's germline CDR1 is SGHTA and CDR2 FQGTGA. This CDR3 is 15 amino acids long. The ends were cut back, 5 bases at V and 4 bases at J, with 15 bases in the middle. CDR3 in DNA: TGTGCCAGCAGCGCCGGAGGGGAAACCGGAAACACCATATATTTT. Amino acid sequence: CASSAGGETGNTIYF. Together with reference TRBV7-3 and TRBJ1-3, the CDR3 gives the full variable domain: GAGVSQTPSNKVTEKGKYVELRCDPISGHTALYWYRQSLGQGPEFLIYFQGTGAADDSGLPNDRFFAVRPEGSVSTLKIQRTERGDSAVYLCASSAGGETGNTIYFGEGSWLTVV.

V usage is TRBV29-1 and J usage is TRBJ1-1, with unresolved D. The CDR3 covers 12 residues. The germline V gene encodes CDR1 SQVTM and CDR2 ANQGSEA. Trimming took 0 bases from V and 7 from J, leaving 9 bases between them. CDR3 sequence reads: CSVEEVGFEAFF. Written as DNA, the CDR3 is TGCAGCGTTGAAGAAGTCGGGTTTGAAGCTTTCTTT.

The chain links TRBV7-9 to TRBJ2-1; D perhaps matches TRBD1 (5 bases). CDR1 and CDR2 (germline): SEHNR, FQNEAQ (reference sequence). The V gene lost 8 bases and the J gene lost 3 bases, with 11 bases spanning the gap. This CDR3 is 13 amino acids long. For the CDR3, the DNA is TGTGCCAGCCACGCCGACAGCTACAATGAGCAGTTCTTC. It is translated as CASHADSYNEQFF.

This clonotype occurred a few times. V and J are TRBV10-3 and TRBJ2-3; TRBD2 matches at 10 bases. V lost 2 bases, J lost 1 base, and 6 bases stayed unmatched. The germline V gene encodes CDR1 ENHRY and CDR2 SYGVKD. This CDR3 is 17 amino acids long. The DNA for the CDR3 is TGTGCCATCAGTGAGCCCCCAAGCGGGAGGGGCACAGATACGCAGTATTTT. Its protein is CAISEPPSGRGTDTQYF.

Ten or more counts support this clonotype. V gene TRBV29-1 combines with J gene TRBJ2-1, with D unclear. Trimming cost V 7 bases and J 5 bases, with 12 bases left between them. Germline-derived CDR1 and CDR2 are SQVTM and ANQGSEA. The CDR3 extends over 12 amino acids. The CDR3 nucleotides are TGCAGCGCCTCCCGCGACCACAATGAGCAGTTCTTC. Its protein is CSASRDHNEQFF.

This chain joins TRBV5-1 and TRBJ2-5, with D possibly being TRBD1 (5 bases). The J call may be incorrect, as the DNA end agrees better with TRBJ2-7. Germline assignment: CDR1 SGHRS and CDR2 YFSETQ. This CDR3 spans 15 amino acids. The CDR3 here is CAIREWAGNSYEQYF. Written as DNA, the CDR3 is TGCGCCATCAGAGAGTGGGCAGGGAATTCCTACGAGCAGTACTTC.

This clonotype was counted at least ten times. V and J are TRBV5-1 and TRBJ2-1; possible D gene TRBD2, 6 bases. Germline V gives CDR1 SGHRS, CDR2 YFSETQ. V gave up 0 bases and J gave up 9 bases, with 10 bases separating them. The CDR3 extends over 13 amino acids. CDR3 region: CASSLAGGPEQFF. Written as DNA, the CDR3 is TGCGCCAGCAGCTTGGCCGGGGGTCCTGAGCAGTTCTTC.

The CDR3 DNA reads TGTGCCAGCAGCAACACGTCCAGCGTTTTCTACGAGCAGTACTTC. It codes for CASSNTSSVFYEQYF. This chain connects TRBV21-1 to TRBJ2-7. TRBV21-1 is noted as a pseudogene. The length of the CDR3 is 15 residues.

This clonotype has a single count. The rearrangement joins TRBV2 to TRBJ2-5; 8 positions match TRBD2. CDR1 SNHLY and CDR2 FYNNEI come from the germline V gene. The CDR3 contains 14 residues. V trimming: 7 bases; J trimming: 2 bases; junction bases outside the gene matches: 6. CDR3 protein: CASNFGGAQETQYF. CDR3 nucleotide sequence: TGTGCCAGCAACTTCGGGGGGGCACAAGAGACCCAGTACTTC.